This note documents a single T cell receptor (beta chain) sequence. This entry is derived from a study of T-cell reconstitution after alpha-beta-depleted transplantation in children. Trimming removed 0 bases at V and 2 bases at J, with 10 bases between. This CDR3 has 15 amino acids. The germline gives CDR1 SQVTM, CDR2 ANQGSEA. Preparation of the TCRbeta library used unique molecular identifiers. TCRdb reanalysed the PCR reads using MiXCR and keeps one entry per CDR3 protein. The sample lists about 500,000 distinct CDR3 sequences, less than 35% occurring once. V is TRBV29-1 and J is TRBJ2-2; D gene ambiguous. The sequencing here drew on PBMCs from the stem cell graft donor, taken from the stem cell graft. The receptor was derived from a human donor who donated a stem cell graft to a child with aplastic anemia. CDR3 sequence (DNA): TGCAGCGTTGAAGACGGCCAGACCAACACCGGGGAGCTGTTTTTT. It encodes CSVEDGQTNTGELFF.